A single sample gave rise to the 22 T cell receptor beta chains below, sequenced in a study of cytomegalovirus exposure and HLA in healthy donors. 60 Vbeta and 13 Jbeta primers were used in PCR. Assay: immunoSEQ multiplex PCR; the TCRdb copy retains only in-frame clones and omits some. The data contain approximately 170,000 clones, around 80% of them singletons. The sequenced sample was PBMCs. These receptors all come from a woman between 18 and 29 years old in good health and CMV-seronegative.

This chain joins TRBV28 and TRBJ2-5; 7 bases map to TRBD2. This CDR3 is built from 15 residues. Looked up from germline, CDR1 is MDHEN and CDR2 is SYDVKM. V dropped 7 bases and J dropped 2; count of bases not matched to a gene: 10. In DNA form, the CDR3 reads TGTGCCAGCACCCTCCGGCTAGCGGCACAAGAGACCCAGTACTTC. Translating gives CASTLRLAAQETQYF.

This clone was found once. V usage is TRBV30 and J usage is TRBJ1-1; 7 bases fit TRBD1. CDR1 GTSNPN and CDR2 SVGIG come from the germline V gene (reference sequence). The CDR3 contains 12 residues. Losses at the gene ends were 4 bases for V and 7 bases for J; bases not matched to a gene: 6. CDR3 sequence: CAWTIYRGEAFF. As DNA, the CDR3 is TGTGCCTGGACTATCTACAGGGGTGAAGCTTTCTTT.

The chain has TRBV27 and TRBJ1-6; a possible D gene is TRBD1 (5 bases). This CDR3 is built from 13 residues. Germline values: CDR1 MNHEY, CDR2 SMNVEV (reference sequence). V was pared by 5 bases and J by 10 bases, with 12 bases between. Here the CDR3 DNA reads TGTGCCAGCAGTATCAGGGCGGGATCACCCCTCCACTTT. Translated, it gives CASSIRAGSPLHF.

V gene TRBV7-9 combines with J gene TRBJ2-7; D might be TRBD2 (6 bases). V was cut by 2 bases and J by 0 bases, with 20 bases left in between. The CDR3 runs 18 residues. Looked up from germline, CDR1 is SEHNR and CDR2 is FQNEAQ (reference sequence). CDR3 bases: TGTGCCAGCAGCTTATGGCGGGGCGCCGGGAAAAGCTCCTACGAGCAGTACTTC. Encoded protein: CASSLWRGAGKSSYEQYF.

This chain uses TRBV5-1 with TRBJ1-1; D not certain. V lost 4 bases and J lost 0, with 19 bases in between. CDR1 and CDR2 (germline): SGHRS, YFSETQ. This CDR3 contains 17 residues. CDR3 sequence reads: CASSRPAAGSMNTEAFF. In DNA, the CDR3 is TGCGCCAGCAGCCGCCCAGCGGCAGGCAGCATGAACACTGAAGCTTTCTTT. The variable domain in full, completed from reference TRBV5-1 and TRBJ1-1, reads KAGVTQTPRYLIKTRGQQVTLSCSPISGHRSVSWYQQTPGQGLQFLFEYFSETQRNKGNFPGRFSGRQFSNSRSEMNVSTLELGDSALYLCASSRPAAGSMNTEAFFGQGTRLTVV.

This clone was seen only a few times. The rearrangement links TRBV6-6 to TRBJ2-7; no clear D. The ends were cut back, 6 bases at V and 1 base at J, with 13 bases in the middle. There are 14 residues in the CDR3. Looked up from germline, CDR1 is MNHNY and CDR2 is SVGAGI (reference sequence). The CDR3 loop reads CASSTLTASYEQYF. The CDR3 DNA reads as TGTGCCAGCAGCACCCTGACTGCTTCCTACGAGCAGTACTTC.

The chain combines TRBV5-1 with TRBJ2-7, with 8 bases that match TRBD2. The CDR3 is 19 amino acids. The junction had 20 bases not matched to a gene; V was cut back by 4 bases and J by 2 bases. Germline V gene data show CDR1 as SGHRS and CDR2 as YFSETQ. This CDR3 reads CASSAPRGSGNWVTYEQYF. CDR3 coding DNA: TGCGCCAGCAGCGCCCCCCGGGGTAGCGGGAATTGGGTGACCTACGAGCAGTACTTC.

V usage is TRBV4-2 and J usage is TRBJ2-2, with TRBD2 matching over 12 bases. V lost 6 bases and J lost 5; bases outside the gene matches: 4. Germline V gives CDR1 LGHNA, CDR2 YNFKEQ. CDR3 length equals 15 residues. CDR3 DNA sequence: TGTGCCAGCAGGACTCTAGCGGGAGGGACCGGGGAGCTGTTTTTT. It is translated as CASRTLAGGTGELFF.

J is TRBJ2-7 and V is TRBV7-9; 7 positions match TRBD1. Unmatched junction bases numbered 5, after V lost 0 bases and J lost 6 bases. CDR1 SEHNR and CDR2 FQNEAQ come from the germline V gene (reference sequence). This CDR3 has 14 residues. The CDR3 reads CASSLAGTAGEQYF. The DNA of the CDR3 is TGTGCCAGCAGCTTAGCCGGGACAGCAGGCGAGCAGTACTTC.

The chain links TRBV7-2 to TRBJ2-1; TRBD2 matches 9 bases. The CDR3 consists of 16 residues. The V gene end was trimmed by 5 bases and the J gene end by 3 bases; junction bases not matched to a gene: 8. CDR1 is SGHTA and CDR2 is FQGNSA in the germline V gene. The CDR3 region is CASSANPLAGYNEQFF. For the CDR3, the DNA is TGTGCCAGCAGCGCCAACCCACTAGCGGGCTACAATGAGCAGTTCTTC.

The CDR3 reads CASSSPFFEQFF. CDR3 coding DNA: TGTGCCAGCAGCTCCCCTTTCTTTGAGCAGTTCTTC. V gene TRBV11-2 combines with J gene TRBJ2-1; no clear D. Germline CDR1 reads SGHAT; CDR2 reads FQNNGV. Trimming took off 4 bases at V and 9 bases at J, with 10 bases between the two ends. CDR3 length: 12 amino acids.

V gene TRBV5-1 combines with J gene TRBJ1-5; 8 bases line up with TRBD1. The CDR3 length is 14 residues. Germline values: CDR1 SGHRS, CDR2 YFSETQ. The trim removed 4 bases at V and 7 bases at J, leaving 7 bases unmatched. CDR3 residues: CASSAGQGSQPQHF. The CDR3 nucleotides are TGCGCCAGCAGCGCCGGACAGGGATCCCAGCCCCAGCATTTT.

Turning to this clone: The sample contains more than one DNA sequence encoding this CDR3. This sequence joins TRBV28 and TRBJ1-1; D gene ambiguous. Per germline, CDR1 MDHEN and CDR2 SYDVKM. Trimming removed 8 bases from V and 7 bases from J, with 20 bases in between. The CDR3 sequence is 14 residues long. The CDR3 DNA sequence: TGTGCCAGCCGAGGGCCTCACGGATTCAGTGAAGCTTTCTTT. Translating it yields CASRGPHGFSEAFF.

This chain links TRBV6-6 with TRBJ1-1; the D is unclear. This CDR3 has 15 amino acids. Germline lookup yields CDR1 MNHNY and CDR2 SVGAGI (reference sequence). The V end lost 0 bases, the J end lost 5 bases, and 13 bases lay between the germline ends. CDR3 sequence reads: CASSYSGSVETEAFF. The CDR3 coding sequence is TGTGCCAGCAGTTACTCTGGCAGCGTGGAGACTGAAGCTTTCTTT.

This chain uses TRBV27 with TRBJ2-5; 7 nucleotides match TRBD1. The J call may be in error: the DNA end matches TRBJ2-7 better. CDR3 size: 16 residues. CDR1 is MNHEY and CDR2 is SMNVEV in the germline V gene (reference sequence). CDR3 coding DNA: TGTGCCAGCAGCCCCCCCTCCGGGACAGATCAATACGAGCAGTACTTC. Its translation is CASSPPSGTDQYEQYF.

V gene TRBV7-9 combines with J gene TRBJ2-7; the match to TRBD2 covers 9 bases. Trimming cost V 5 bases and J 9 bases; bases outside gene matches: 17. CDR1 and CDR2 (germline): SEHNR, FQNEAQ (reference sequence). The CDR3 spans 16 residues. CDR3 residues: CASSLGSRLAGVVQYF. CDR3 nucleotide sequence: TGTGCCAGCAGCCTCGGCAGTAGGTTAGCGGGAGTGGTGCAGTACTTC.

The sample holds a few counts of this clone. The rearrangement joins TRBV15 to TRBJ2-7, with a weak D call TRBD2 (5 bases). The V end was cut by 7 bases, the J end by 5 bases, with 15 bases between. This CDR3 comprises 13 residues. The germline V gene encodes CDR1 LNHNV and CDR2 YYDKDF (reference sequence). For the CDR3, the DNA is TGTGCCACCAAACCCTCCGGAGGCAACGAGCAGTACTTC. This encodes CATKPSGGNEQYF.

The chain has TRBV28 and TRBJ2-1, with 10 positions matching TRBD2. The germline CDR1 and CDR2 sequences are MDHEN and SYDVKM. V shed 6 bases, J shed 7 bases, and the junction held 6 bases outside the gene matches. This CDR3 region has 14 residues. CDR3 region: CASSRRTSGNEQFF. The CDR3 bases are TGTGCCAGCAGCCGACGGACTAGCGGTAATGAGCAGTTCTTC.

This clone was seen a handful of times. The V gene is TRBV4-1, the J gene TRBJ2-7; TRBD1 is a possible D gene (5 bases). CDR3 length: 15 residues. The V gene lost 1 base and the J gene lost 1 base, with 11 bases spanning the gap. Germline assignment: CDR1 MGHRA and CDR2 YSYEKL. CDR3 loop: CASSQVHDSSYEQYF. CDR3 nucleotide sequence: TGCGCCAGCAGCCAAGTCCACGACAGTTCCTACGAGCAGTACTTC.

V is TRBV20-1 and J is TRBJ2-7, with no clear D. V lost 3 bases and J 4 bases, leaving 7 bases between the germline ends. This CDR3 has 11 amino acids. The germline gives CDR1 DFQATT, CDR2 SNEGSKA (reference sequence). The DNA of the CDR3 is TGCAGTGCTAGCGAGGAATACGAGCAGTACTTC. Translating gives CSASEEYEQYF.

The chain combines TRBV4-1 with TRBJ2-1; TRBD2 matches at 11 bases. Looked up from germline, CDR1 is MGHRA and CDR2 is YSYEKL. The CDR3 loop spans 17 amino acids. The V segment lost 4 bases and the J segment 0 bases; nucleotides outside the gene matches: 5. CDR3 sequence: CASSLGLAENSYNEQFF. The CDR3 coding sequence is TGCGCCAGCAGCCTGGGACTAGCGGAGAACTCCTACAATGAGCAGTTCTTC.

The chain is built from TRBV4-1 and TRBJ1-1; D is unresolved. This CDR3 is built from 15 residues. V shed 2 bases and J shed 0 bases, with 10 bases lying between them. CDR1 and CDR2 (germline): MGHRA, YSYEKL. CDR3 nucleotide sequence: TGCGCCAGCAGCCAACCCGCAGGATTGAACACTGAAGCTTTCTTT. This translates into CASSQPAGLNTEAFF.